The clone carrying this T cell receptor beta chain has just a few counts. Its antigen is currently unknown. These data come from a study of CD8 T cells in ankylosing spondylitis. MiXCR was run by TCRdb on the 5' RACE reads, yielding one entry per CDR3 protein. The data hold under 450,000 distinct CDR3 sequences, with 17% observed a single time. Points from the study as a whole: There was a TCR beta motif, made of 7 or 8 highly homologous variants, that appeared characteristic of ankylosing spondylitis blood.

The CDR3 length is 18 residues. Germline CDR1 is SGHDN and CDR2 is FVKESK. V was clipped by 1 base and J by 5 bases; unmatched bases: 14. The TCR was taken from a male donor with ankylosing spondylitis. This rearrangement joins TRBV14 to TRBJ2-1; 7 bases line up with TRBD2. The material sequenced was blood, either unsorted or a sorted T cell fraction (not recorded which). CDR3 DNA sequence: TGTGCCAGCAGCCAAGGATCAGTAGGAGCGGGGAAGAACAATGAGCAGTTCTTC. It encodes CASSQGSVGAGKNNEQFF. Supplemented by reference TRBV14 and TRBJ2-1, the full variable domain reads EAGVTQFPSHSVIEKGQTVTLRCDPISGHDNLYWYRRVMGKEIKFLLHFVKESKQDESGMPNNRFLAERTGGTYSTLKVQPAELEDSGVYFCASSQGSVGAGKNNEQFFGPGTRLTVL.